The next 9 T cell receptor beta chains were all read from a single sample in a study of T-cell memory formation after mild COVID-19. MiXCR was run by TCRdb on the 5' RACE reads, yielding one entry per CDR3 protein. Altogether more than 300,000 distinct CDR3 sequences are present, roughly 19% being singletons, with the ten largest covering about 21%. Specimen: PBMCs or a T cell subset sorted from them (not recorded which). These receptors all come from a man aged 18-30 years who had mild COVID-19 (a few samples of this study predate the infection). Cell type and time point are not known.

This clonotype came up a few times. The chain recombines TRBV23-1 with TRBJ1-5, with D possibly being TRBD1 (6 bases). TRBV23-1 falls under the ORF class, with uncertain function. V lost 8 bases and J lost 0, with 20 bases in between. This CDR3 region has 17 residues. The CDR3 loop is CASQFRQDEDSNQPQHF. As DNA, the CDR3 is TGCGCCAGCCAGTTTAGACAGGACGAAGATAGCAATCAGCCCCAGCATTTT.

The chain employs TRBV20-1 and TRBJ1-6, with D hard to call. The germline CDR1 and CDR2 sequences are DFQATT and SNEGSKA (reference sequence). With 5 bases removed from V and 3 bases from J, the gap between germline ends came to 11 bases. CDR3 size: 14 residues. This CDR3 reads CSAPQALYNSPLHF. The CDR3 nucleotides are TGCAGTGCTCCCCAGGCCCTCTATAATTCACCCCTCCACTTT.

The chain uses TRBV7-3 and TRBJ2-3, with TRBD2 matching over 15 bases. Trimming took 5 bases from V and 5 from J; bases not matched to a gene: 2. The CDR3 runs 15 residues. CDR1 is SGHTA and CDR2 is FQGTGA in the germline V gene. This CDR3 is CASSLGLAGGDTQYF. CDR3 nucleotides: TGTGCCAGCAGCCTGGGACTAGCGGGGGGAGATACGCAGTATTTT.

The rearrangement links TRBV6-2 or TRBV6-3 to TRBJ2-6; 7 nucleotides match TRBD2. V lost 5 bases and J lost 2; bases outside the gene matches: 6. The CDR3 loop spans 16 amino acids. CDR1 and CDR2 (germline): MNHEY, SVGEGT. CDR3 amino acids: CASSTKTSPGANVLTF. Here the CDR3 DNA reads TGTGCCAGCAGTACAAAGACTAGCCCTGGGGCCAACGTCCTGACTTTC.

The V gene is TRBV19, the J gene TRBJ2-5; no clear D gene. The CDR3 is 13 amino acids. Germline V gene sequence: CDR1 LNHDA, CDR2 SQIVND (reference sequence). V was cut by 3 bases and J by 2 bases, with 7 bases left in between. The CDR3 is CASSIIRQETQYF. The CDR3 DNA is TGTGCCAGTAGTATCATCAGGCAAGAGACCCAGTACTTC.

This clonotype was counted a few times. The chain carries TRBV7-8 and TRBJ2-3; D is unclear. The CDR3 extends over 13 amino acids. The V end lost 3 bases, the J end lost 2 bases, and 6 bases lay between the germline ends. Germline V gene lookup returns CDR1 SGHVS and CDR2 FQNEAQ. CDR3: CASSFAITDTQYF. In DNA, the CDR3 is TGTGCCAGCAGCTTTGCGATCACAGATACGCAGTATTTT.

This clonotype was seen a handful of times. V usage is TRBV15 and J usage is TRBJ2-2; D ambiguous. CDR3 length: 15 amino acids. V was pared by 0 bases and J by 1 base, with 6 bases between. Germline V gene sequence: CDR1 LNHNV, CDR2 YYDKDF (reference sequence). DNA of the CDR3: TGTGCCACCAGCAGAGATACCAGGAACACCGGGGAGCTGTTTTTT. This codes for CATSRDTRNTGELFF.

This clonotype has a handful of counts. This chain links TRBV29-1 with TRBJ2-4; D possibly corresponds to TRBD1 (5 bases). This CDR3 region has 13 residues. Per germline, CDR1 SQVTM and CDR2 ANQGSEA. The V gene lost 2 bases and the J gene lost 7 bases, with 12 bases spanning the gap. The CDR3 nucleotides are TGCAGCGTTGAACCGACAGCCAGGAACATTCAGTACTTC. Encoded protein: CSVEPTARNIQYF.

This chain connects TRBV27 to TRBJ1-1, with 9 bases identical to TRBD1. Germline CDR1 reads MNHEY; CDR2 reads SMNVEV (reference sequence). Unmatched junction bases numbered 10, after V lost 5 bases and J lost 6 bases. The CDR3 totals 15 residues. The CDR3: CASSPGTGYHSEAFF. Here the CDR3 DNA reads TGTGCCAGCAGTCCGGGGACAGGGTATCATTCTGAAGCTTTCTTT.